A single sample is the source of the 20 T cell receptor beta chains below, sequenced in a study of cytomegalovirus exposure and HLA in healthy donors. Sequenced by immunoSEQ multiplex PCR; TCRdb stores in-frame clones only, minus some. This sample has over 120,000 clones, with about 88% found just once. The source material was PBMCs. These TCRs come from a woman between 18 and 29 years old in good health and CMV-seropositive.

This clone showed up just a few times. The V and J genes are TRBV21-1 and TRBJ2-7; the D call in the table, TRBD1, was not verified against the DNA. TRBV21-1 is listed as a pseudogene. CDR3 length: 17 amino acids. The CDR3 protein is CASSTGQGRRISYEQYF. CDR3 coding DNA: TGTGCCAGCAGCACTGGACAGGGGCGCAGAATCTCCTACGAGCAGTACTTC.

With respect to this clone: This could be a read error, since a much larger clone is one nucleotide away. Other DNA sequences in the same sample also yield this CDR3. CDR3 loop: CAAPREGLVYGYTF. CDR3 nucleotide sequence: TGCGCCGCCCCTCGGGAGGGGTTAGTCTATGGCTACACTTTC. J is TRBJ1-2 and V is TRBV10-1, with D possibly being TRBD1 (5 bases). The CDR3 is made up of 14 amino acids. From germline, CDR1 is WNHNN and CDR2 SYGVQD (reference sequence).

The chain couples TRBV19 to TRBJ1-5; no clear D. The CDR3 is made up of 13 amino acids. CDR1 is LNHDA and CDR2 is SQIVND in the germline V gene (reference sequence). The V and J ends lost 0 bases and 7 bases respectively, with 7 bases between them. The CDR3 here is CASSIEVRQPQHF. The CDR3 nucleotides read TGTGCCAGTAGTATAGAAGTGAGGCAGCCCCAGCATTTT.

CDR3 protein: CARRRDRGPPGEKLFF. The CDR3 nucleotides are TGTGCCAGAAGGAGGGACAGGGGGCCCCCTGGTGAAAAACTGTTTTTT. This chain links TRBV5-3 with TRBJ1-4, with TRBD1 matching over 12 bases. TRBV5-3 qualifies as an ORF whose function is uncertain. The CDR3 sequence is 16 residues long. V lost 5 bases to trimming and J lost 7 bases; unmatched junction nucleotides: 9.

This clone was counted between two and nine times. This chain uses TRBV5-6 with TRBJ1-2; D not resolved. CDR1 and CDR2 (germline): SGHDT, YYEEEE. The CDR3 consists of 17 residues. The V end was cut by 0 bases, the J end by 2 bases, with 17 bases between. The CDR3 DNA sequence: TGTGCCAGCAGCTTGGGCGGCGGCGTGGGAGACAACTATGGCTACACCTTC. Protein product: CASSLGGGVGDNYGYTF. Combining the CDR3 with reference TRBV5-6 and TRBJ1-2 gives the whole variable domain DAGVTQSPTHLIKTRGQQVTLRCSPKSGHDTVSWYQQALGQGPQFIFQYYEEEERQRGNFPDRFSGHQFPNYSSELNVNALLLGDSALYLCASSLGGGVGDNYGYTFGSGTRLTVV.

The chain joins TRBV6-1 to TRBJ1-5; D call uncertain. Germline lookup yields CDR1 MNHNS and CDR2 SASEGT. The CDR3 runs to 15 residues. Trimming removed 3 bases at V and 0 bases at J, with 9 bases between. As DNA, the CDR3 is TGTGCCAGCAGTGATTTGCAGTATAGCAATCAGCCCCAGCATTTT. It yields the protein CASSDLQYSNQPQHF.

This chain uses TRBV9 with TRBJ2-7; D remains ambiguous. CDR1 SGDLS and CDR2 YYNGEE come from the germline V gene. The CDR3 runs to 14 residues. Trimming removed 3 bases from V and 6 bases from J, with 16 bases in between. This chain's CDR3 is CASSAYETLGEQYF. The CDR3 coding sequence is TGTGCCAGCAGCGCCTACGAGACTTTGGGCGAGCAGTACTTC.

With respect to this clone: This sample includes further DNA sequences coding for the same CDR3. CDR3 amino acids: CASRDSSRGYGYTF. The DNA for the CDR3 is TGTGCCAGCAGGGACAGCTCCCGTGGCTATGGCTACACCTTC. V is TRBV25-1 and J is TRBJ1-2, with D perhaps TRBD1 (6 bases). Germline V gene sequence: CDR1 MGHDK, CDR2 SYGVNS. The CDR3 length is 14 residues. Trimming pared 6 bases from V and 4 bases from J, leaving 15 bases between.

The V gene is TRBV11-3, the J gene TRBJ2-3; D not resolved. This CDR3 has 15 amino acids. The germline CDR1 and CDR2 sequences are SGHNT and YENEEA. Trimming removed 1 base at V and 1 base at J, with 9 bases between. Written as DNA, the CDR3 is TGTGCCAGCAGCTTAGGTTTAAGCGGCACAGATACGCAGTATTTT. Residues: CASSLGLSGTDTQYF.

The chain has TRBV5-6 and TRBJ2-3; 7 bases align to TRBD2. V dropped 2 bases and J dropped 2; count of bases not matched to a gene: 8. Germline-derived CDR1 and CDR2 are SGHDT and YYEEEE. The CDR3 covers 16 residues. The CDR3 reads CASSFALRDYTDTQYF. The CDR3 DNA reads TGTGCCAGCAGCTTTGCCCTAAGGGACTACACAGATACGCAGTATTTT.

The genes are TRBV10-2 and TRBJ1-3; 8 positions match TRBD1. Trimming removed 5 bases from V and 4 bases from J; junction bases left unmatched: 10. This CDR3 contains 16 residues. Germline-derived CDR1 and CDR2 are WSHSY and SAAADI. Written as DNA, the CDR3 is TGCGCCAGCAGTAAAGTTTTGAGGACAGGGGGAAACACCATATATTTT. It is translated as CASSKVLRTGGNTIYF.

Remarks on this clone: A much larger clone lies one base from this, so it may be a read error. Additional DNA sequences in this sample encode the identical CDR3. This rearrangement joins TRBV6-1 to TRBJ2-7; 10 nucleotides agree with TRBD1. In germline, CDR1 is MNHNS, CDR2 SASEGT. This CDR3 contains 14 residues. V trimming: 4 bases; J trimming: 3 bases; junction bases outside the gene matches: 3. The CDR3 region is CASSAGTGVYEQYF. The CDR3 nucleotides read TGTGCCAGCAGTGCCGGGACAGGGGTCTACGAGCAGTACTTC.

The chain joins TRBV5-4 to TRBJ1-1; D uncertain. The CDR3 length is 14 residues. Trimming cost V 4 bases and J 6 bases, with 16 bases left between them. The germline CDR1 and CDR2 sequences are SGHNT and YYREEE (reference sequence). CDR3 loop: CASSPSSGSAEAFF. Here the CDR3 DNA reads TGTGCCAGCAGCCCTTCATCCGGGTCCGCTGAAGCTTTCTTT. The whole variable domain, filled in from reference TRBV5-4 and TRBJ1-1, reads ETGVTQSPTHLIKTRGQQVTLRCSSQSGHNTVSWYQQALGQGPQFIFQYYREEENGRGNFPPRFSGLQFPNYSSELNVNALELDDSALYLCASSPSSGSAEAFFGQGTRLTVV.

The chain joins TRBV5-1 to TRBJ2-3, with 9 bases matching TRBD2. The V and J ends lost 0 bases and 3 bases, in that order; junction bases with no gene match: 2. This CDR3 spans 15 amino acids. Germline V lookup: CDR1 SGHRS, CDR2 YFSETQ. CDR3 protein: CASSLVSGGTDTQYF. The CDR3, as DNA: TGCGCCAGCAGCTTGGTCAGCGGGGGGACAGATACGCAGTATTTT. The variable domain in full, with the rest retrieved from reference TRBV5-1 and TRBJ2-3, is KAGVTQTPRYLIKTRGQQVTLSCSPISGHRSVSWYQQTPGQGLQFLFEYFSETQRNKGNFPGRFSGRQFSNSRSEMNVSTLELGDSALYLCASSLVSGGTDTQYFGPGTRLTVL.

Here the CDR3 reads CASGLGLKGGYEQFF. Written as DNA, the CDR3 is TGTGCTAGTGGTTTGGGACTTAAAGGAGGTTATGAGCAGTTCTTC. The J gene is TRBJ2-1, the V gene TRBV12-5; D might be TRBD2 (5 bases). Germline V CDR1 and CDR2: LGHNT, FRNRAP. There are 15 residues in the CDR3. Between the trimmed V and J ends, which lost 1 base and 8 bases, there was a span of 15 bases.

V and J are TRBV28 and TRBJ1-2; 7 nucleotides agree with TRBD1. Germline CDR1 reads MDHEN; CDR2 reads SYDVKM. This CDR3 contains 14 residues. J was trimmed by 5 bases and V by 5 bases; bases with no gene match: 8. CDR3 bases: TGTGCCAGCAGTCCGACCGGGACAGCATATGGCTACACCTTC. Its protein is CASSPTGTAYGYTF.

The chain recombines TRBV7-9 with TRBJ1-5; D is uncertain. The V gene lost 0 bases and the J gene lost 0 bases, with 15 bases spanning the gap. In germline, CDR1 is SEHNR, CDR2 FQNEAQ (reference sequence). This CDR3 contains 18 residues. CDR3 bases: TGTGCCAGCAGCTTAGCTGGTCAACTGGGCTATAGCAATCAGCCCCAGCATTTT. Residues: CASSLAGQLGYSNQPQHF.

The chain couples TRBV13 to TRBJ2-5; 8 nucleotides align to TRBD1. Germline assignment: CDR1 PRHDT and CDR2 FYEKMQ (reference sequence). V gave up 2 bases and J gave up 6 bases; unmatched junction bases: 8. CDR3 size: 15 residues. The CDR3 coding sequence is TGTGCCAGCAGCTTAAGGAGGACAGGGTCGCAGACCCAGTACTTC. As protein: CASSLRRTGSQTQYF.

As concerns this clone: The limits of the CDR3 on the DNA are not certain, so only TCRdb's listed CDR3 is given. The chain carries TRBV13 and TRBJ2-5; the DNA was not compared with TRBD2, the D call given in the table. The CDR3 comprises 17 residues, both ends counted. The germline gives CDR1 PRHDT, CDR2 FYEKMQ (reference sequence). CDR3 sequence: CASSSTLGGGAGETQYF.

The rearrangement uses TRBV9 and TRBJ2-3; weak D call: TRBD2 (5 bases). CDR3 length equals 15 residues. V was cut by 4 bases and J by 4 bases, with 16 bases left in between. The germline gives CDR1 SGDLS, CDR2 YYNGEE. The CDR3 here is CASSPGLAAADTQYF. The DNA for the CDR3 is TGTGCCAGCAGCCCCGGGCTAGCAGCGGCAGATACGCAGTATTTT.